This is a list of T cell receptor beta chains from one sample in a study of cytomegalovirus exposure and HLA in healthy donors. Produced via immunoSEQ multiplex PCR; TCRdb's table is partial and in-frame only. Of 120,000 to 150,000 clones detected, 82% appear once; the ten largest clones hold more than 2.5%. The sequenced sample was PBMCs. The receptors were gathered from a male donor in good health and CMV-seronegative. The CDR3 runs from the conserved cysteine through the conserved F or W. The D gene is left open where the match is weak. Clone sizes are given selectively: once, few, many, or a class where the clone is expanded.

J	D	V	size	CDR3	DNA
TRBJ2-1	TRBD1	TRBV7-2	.	CASSSGQGSYNEQFF	TGTGCCAGCAGCTCGGGACAGGGGTCCTACAATGAGCAGTTCTTC
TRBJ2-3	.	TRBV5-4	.	CASSSTDTQYF	TGTGCCAGCAGCTCGACAGATACGCAGTATTTT
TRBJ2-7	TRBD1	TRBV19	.	CASSKFLGQVTYEQYF	TGTGCCAGTAGTAAGTTTCTGGGACAGGTAACCTACGAGCAGTACTTC
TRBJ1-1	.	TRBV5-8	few	CASPGGSTEAFF	TGTGCCAGCCCTGGGGGGAGCACTGAAGCTTTCTTT
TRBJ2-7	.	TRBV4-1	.	CASSQDRVENEQYF	TGCGCCAGCAGCCAAGACAGGGTTGAAAACGAGCAGTACTTC
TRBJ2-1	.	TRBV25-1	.	CASSEEAEIYNEQFF	TGTGCCAGCAGTGAAGAAGCGGAGATCTACAATGAGCAGTTCTTC
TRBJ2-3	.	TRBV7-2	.	CASSLAPGSSTDTQYF	TGTGCCAGCAGCTTAGCCCCGGGTTCTAGCACAGATACGCAGTATTTT
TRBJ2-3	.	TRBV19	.	CATHMGTRGTDTQYF	TGTGCCACCCATATGGGGACGAGGGGGACAGATACGCAGTATTTT
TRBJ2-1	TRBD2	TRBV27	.	CASSLSGTSGNNEQFF	TGTGCCAGCAGTTTAAGCGGGACTAGCGGAAACAATGAGCAGTTCTTC
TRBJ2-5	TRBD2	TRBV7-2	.	CASSFTSGSRSDQETQYF	TGTGCCAGCAGCTTTACTAGCGGGAGTCGTTCCGACCAAGAGACCCAGTACTTC
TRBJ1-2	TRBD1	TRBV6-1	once	CASTRGAGGVDSYTF	TGTGCCAGCACCAGAGGGGCAGGGGGCGTTGATAGCTACACCTTC